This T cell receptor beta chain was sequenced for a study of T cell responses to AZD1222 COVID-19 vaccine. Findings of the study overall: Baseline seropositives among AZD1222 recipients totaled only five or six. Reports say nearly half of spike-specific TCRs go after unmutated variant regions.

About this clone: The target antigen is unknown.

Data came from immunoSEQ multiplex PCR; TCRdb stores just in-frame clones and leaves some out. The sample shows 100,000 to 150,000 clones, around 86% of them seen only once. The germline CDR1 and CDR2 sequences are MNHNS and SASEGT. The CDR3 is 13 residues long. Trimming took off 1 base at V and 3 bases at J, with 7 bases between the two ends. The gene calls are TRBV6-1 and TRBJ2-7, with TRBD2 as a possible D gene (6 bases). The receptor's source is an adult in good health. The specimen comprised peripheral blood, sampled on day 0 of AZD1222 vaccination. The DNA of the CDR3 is TGTGCCAGCAGTGAAGTGCGGGGCTACGAGCAGTACTTC. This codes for CASSEVRGYEQYF.